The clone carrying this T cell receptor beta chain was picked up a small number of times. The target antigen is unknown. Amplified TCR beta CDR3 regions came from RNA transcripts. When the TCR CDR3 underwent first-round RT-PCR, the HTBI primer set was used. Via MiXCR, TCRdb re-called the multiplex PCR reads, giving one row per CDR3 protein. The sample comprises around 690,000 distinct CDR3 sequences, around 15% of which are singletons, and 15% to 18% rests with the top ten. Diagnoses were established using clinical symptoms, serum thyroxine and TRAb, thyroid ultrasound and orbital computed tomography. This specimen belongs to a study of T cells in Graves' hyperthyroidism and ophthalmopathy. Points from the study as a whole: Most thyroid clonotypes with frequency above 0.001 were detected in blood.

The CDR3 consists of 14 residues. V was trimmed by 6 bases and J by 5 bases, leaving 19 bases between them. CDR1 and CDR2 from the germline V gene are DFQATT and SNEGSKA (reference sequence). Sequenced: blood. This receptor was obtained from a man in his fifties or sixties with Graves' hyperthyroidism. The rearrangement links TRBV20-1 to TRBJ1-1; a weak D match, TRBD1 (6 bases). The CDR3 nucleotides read TGCAGTGCCTACCCATCGACAGGCTTTACTGAAGCTTTCTTT. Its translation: CSAYPSTGFTEAFF.